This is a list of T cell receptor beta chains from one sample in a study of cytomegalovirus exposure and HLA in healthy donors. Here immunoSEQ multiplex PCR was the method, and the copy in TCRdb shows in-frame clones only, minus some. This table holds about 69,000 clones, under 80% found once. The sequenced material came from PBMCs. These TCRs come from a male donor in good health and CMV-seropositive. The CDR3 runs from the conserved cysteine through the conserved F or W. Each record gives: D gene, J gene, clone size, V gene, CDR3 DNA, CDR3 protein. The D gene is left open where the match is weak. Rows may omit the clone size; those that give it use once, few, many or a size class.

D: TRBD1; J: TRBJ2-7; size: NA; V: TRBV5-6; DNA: TGTGCCAGCAGCCAAACCCCGGGACAGACATACGAGCAGTACTTC; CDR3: CASSQTPGQTYEQYF
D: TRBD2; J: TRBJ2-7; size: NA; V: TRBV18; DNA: TGTGCCAGCTCACCTGCAGGCCTTGGGGGGGGCGAGCAGTACTTC; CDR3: CASSPAGLGGGEQYF
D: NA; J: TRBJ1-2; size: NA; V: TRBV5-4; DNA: TGTGCCAGCAGCTTGGGTGACAGAAACTATGGCTACACCTTC; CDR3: CASSLGDRNYGYTF
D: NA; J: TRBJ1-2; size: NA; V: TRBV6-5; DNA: TGTGCCAGCACTACTGCTGCTAACTATGGCTACACCTTC; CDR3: CASTTAANYGYTF
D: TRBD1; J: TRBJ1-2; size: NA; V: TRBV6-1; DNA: TGTGCCAGCAGTGAACAGGGGGCCTATGGCTACACCTTC; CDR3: CASSEQGAYGYTF
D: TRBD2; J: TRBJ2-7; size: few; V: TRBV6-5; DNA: TGTGCCAGCAGTGTCGGGGCTAGCGGCTCCTACGAGCAGTACTTC; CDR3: CASSVGASGSYEQYF
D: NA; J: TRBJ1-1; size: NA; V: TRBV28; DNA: TGTGCCAGCAGTCCTCGGTCCCCGTATCAAGCTTTCTTT; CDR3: CASSPRSPYQAFF
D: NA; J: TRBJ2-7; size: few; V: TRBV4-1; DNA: TGCGCCAGCCGGGCCGGGATTCGTGGAGCCTACGAGCAGTACTTC; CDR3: CASRAGIRGAYEQYF
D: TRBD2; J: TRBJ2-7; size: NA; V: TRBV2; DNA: TGTGCCACGACTAGCGGGAGAGTTAGTGAGCAGTACTTC; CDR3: CATTSGRVSEQYF
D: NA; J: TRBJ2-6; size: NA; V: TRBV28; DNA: TGTGCCAGCAGTTACCGGGTCCCCAAAGCCAACGTCCTGACTTTC; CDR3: CASSYRVPKANVLTF
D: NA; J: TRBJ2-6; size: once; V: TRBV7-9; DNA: TGTGCCAGCAGCTTAGTCCGGACAGCCGGGGCCAACGTCCTGACTTTC; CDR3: CASSLVRTAGANVLTF
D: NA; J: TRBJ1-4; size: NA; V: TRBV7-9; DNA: TGTTCCAGCAGCTTATCGGGAGAAAAACTGTTTTTT; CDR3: CSSSLSGEKLFF
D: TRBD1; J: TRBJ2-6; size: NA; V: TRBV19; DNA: TGTGCCAGTAGTAATTCCGGACAGGGGGGCCTCTCTGGGGCCAACGTCCTGACTTTC; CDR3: CASSNSGQGGLSGANVLTF
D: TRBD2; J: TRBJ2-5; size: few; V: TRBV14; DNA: TGTGCCAGCAGCCCCCAGTGGGGGGGGGACGAGACCCAGTACTTC; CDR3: CASSPQWGGDETQYF
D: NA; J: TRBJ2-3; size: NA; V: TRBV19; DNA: TGTGCCAGCAGGGACTTCCCGGGCACAGATACGCAGTATTTT; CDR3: CASRDFPGTDTQYF
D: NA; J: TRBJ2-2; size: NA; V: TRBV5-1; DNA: TGCGCCAGCACCCCTTTGAACACCGGGGAGCTGTTTTTT; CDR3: CASTPLNTGELFF
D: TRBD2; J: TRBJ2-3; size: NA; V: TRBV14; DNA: TGTGCCAGCAGCGGGAGGGCCCTTGGGGATTACACAGATACGCAGTATTTT; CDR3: CASSGRALGDYTDTQYF
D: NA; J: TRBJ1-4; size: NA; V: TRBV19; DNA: TGTGCCAGTAGTATTGGGGGCGCGCGGGAAAAACTGTTTTTT; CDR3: CASSIGGAREKLFF
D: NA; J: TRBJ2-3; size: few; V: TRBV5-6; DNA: TGTGCCAGCAGCTCTAGCGACCGCACAGATACGCAGTATTTT; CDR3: CASSSSDRTDTQYF
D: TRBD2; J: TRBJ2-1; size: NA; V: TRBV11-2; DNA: TGTGCCAGCAGCTTATTAGGGGCGGGAGGCGATGAGCAGTTCTTC; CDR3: CASSLLGAGGDEQFF
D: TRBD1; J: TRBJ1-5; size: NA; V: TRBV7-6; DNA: TGTGCCAGCAGCCGTACACAGGGGAACTTTCAGCCCCAGCATTTT; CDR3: CASSRTQGNFQPQHF
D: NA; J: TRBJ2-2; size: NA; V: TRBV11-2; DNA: TGTGCCAGCAGCCCAGAACCCACCGGGGAGCTGTTTTTT; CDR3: CASSPEPTGELFF
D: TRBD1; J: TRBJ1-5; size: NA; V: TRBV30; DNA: TGTGCCTGGAGTGTAGGGACAGGGACACAGCCCCAGCATTTT; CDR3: CAWSVGTGTQPQHF